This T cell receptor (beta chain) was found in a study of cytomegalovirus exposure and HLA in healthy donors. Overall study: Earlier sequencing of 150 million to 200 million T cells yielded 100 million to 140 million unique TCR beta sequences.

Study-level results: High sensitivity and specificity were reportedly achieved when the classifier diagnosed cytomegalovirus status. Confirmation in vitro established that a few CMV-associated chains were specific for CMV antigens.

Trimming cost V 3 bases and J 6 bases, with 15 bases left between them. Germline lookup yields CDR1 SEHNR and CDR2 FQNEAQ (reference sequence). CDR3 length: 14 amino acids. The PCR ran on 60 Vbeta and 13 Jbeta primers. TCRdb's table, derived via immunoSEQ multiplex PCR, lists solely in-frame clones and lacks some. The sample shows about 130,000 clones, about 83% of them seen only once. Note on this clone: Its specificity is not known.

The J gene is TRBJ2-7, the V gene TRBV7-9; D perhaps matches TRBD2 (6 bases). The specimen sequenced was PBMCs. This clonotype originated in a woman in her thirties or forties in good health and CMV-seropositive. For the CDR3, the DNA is TGTGCCAGCAGCTTCGGGCTAGCCGGGGGCGAGCAGTACTTC. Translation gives CASSFGLAGGEQYF.